This TCR beta chain was identified during a study of blood T cell repertoires in COVID-19. Study context: COVID-19 samples collected from the United States, Italy and Spain covered acute and convalescent phases.

The repertoire was sequenced with immunoSEQ multiplex PCR; TCRdb's copy has only in-frame clones and lacks some. Of roughly 150,000 clones in the sample, under 90% were seen once. In germline, CDR1 is KGHDR, CDR2 SFDVKD. V was trimmed by 5 bases and J by 7 bases, leaving 19 bases between them. CDR3 size: 16 residues. This clone has only one observation. The sequenced sample was PBMCs or T cells enriched from blood (not recorded which). The TCR comes from a man aged 60 to 75 who had recovered from COVID-19. The genes are TRBV24-1 and TRBJ2-2, with a weak D call TRBD1 (6 bases). In nucleotides, the CDR3 is TGTGCCACCAGTGCCCCCGGGACACCCAGGGACGGGGAGCTGTTTTTT. Translating gives CATSAPGTPRDGELFF.